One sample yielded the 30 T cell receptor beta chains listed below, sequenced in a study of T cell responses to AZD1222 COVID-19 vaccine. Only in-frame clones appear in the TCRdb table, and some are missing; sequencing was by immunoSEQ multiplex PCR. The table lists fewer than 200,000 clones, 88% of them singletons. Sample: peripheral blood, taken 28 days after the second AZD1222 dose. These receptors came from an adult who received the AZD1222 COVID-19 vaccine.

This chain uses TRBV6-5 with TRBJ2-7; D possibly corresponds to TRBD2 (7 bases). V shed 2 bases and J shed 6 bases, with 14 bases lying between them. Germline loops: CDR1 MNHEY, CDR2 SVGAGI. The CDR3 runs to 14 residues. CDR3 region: CASSYGTGRGEQYF. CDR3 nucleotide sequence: TGTGCCAGCAGTTACGGTACAGGGAGGGGCGAGCAGTACTTC.

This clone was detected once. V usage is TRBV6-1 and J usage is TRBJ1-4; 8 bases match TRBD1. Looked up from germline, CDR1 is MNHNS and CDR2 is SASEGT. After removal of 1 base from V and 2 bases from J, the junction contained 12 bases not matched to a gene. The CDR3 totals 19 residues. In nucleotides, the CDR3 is TGTGCCAGCAGTGAAGAATCCGGACAGGGCGGTCGGACTAATGAAAAACTGTTTTTT. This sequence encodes CASSEESGQGGRTNEKLFF.

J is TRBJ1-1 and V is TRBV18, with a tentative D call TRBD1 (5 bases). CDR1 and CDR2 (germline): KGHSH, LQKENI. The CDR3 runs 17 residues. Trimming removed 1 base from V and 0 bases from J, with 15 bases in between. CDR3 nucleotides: TGTGCCAGCTCACCACAAGGAGGACATACGTTGAACACTGAAGCTTTCTTT. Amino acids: CASSPQGGHTLNTEAFF.

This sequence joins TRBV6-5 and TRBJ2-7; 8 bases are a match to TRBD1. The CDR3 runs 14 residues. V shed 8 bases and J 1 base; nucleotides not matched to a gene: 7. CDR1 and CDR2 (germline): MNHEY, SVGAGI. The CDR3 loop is CASGDRGRSYEQYF. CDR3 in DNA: TGTGCCAGCGGAGACAGGGGAAGGTCCTACGAGCAGTACTTC.

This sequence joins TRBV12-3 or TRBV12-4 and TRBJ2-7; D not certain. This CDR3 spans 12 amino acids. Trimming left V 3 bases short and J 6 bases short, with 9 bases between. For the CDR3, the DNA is TGTGCCAGCAGTTTTGTTCACCCCGAGCAGTACTTC. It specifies CASSFVHPEQYF.

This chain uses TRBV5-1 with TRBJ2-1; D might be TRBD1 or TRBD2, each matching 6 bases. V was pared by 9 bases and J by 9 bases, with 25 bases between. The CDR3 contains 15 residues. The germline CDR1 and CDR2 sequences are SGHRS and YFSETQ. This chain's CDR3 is CATASSGGAWGEQFF. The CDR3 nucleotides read TGCGCCACCGCCTCCTCCGGGGGCGCATGGGGTGAGCAGTTCTTC.

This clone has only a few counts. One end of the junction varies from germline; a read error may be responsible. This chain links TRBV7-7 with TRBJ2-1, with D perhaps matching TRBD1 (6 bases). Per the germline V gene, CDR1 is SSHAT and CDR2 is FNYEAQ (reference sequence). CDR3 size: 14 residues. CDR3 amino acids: CASSLNTGWDEQFF. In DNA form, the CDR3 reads TGTGCTAGCAGCTTAAATACAGGGTGGGATGAGCAGTTCTTC.

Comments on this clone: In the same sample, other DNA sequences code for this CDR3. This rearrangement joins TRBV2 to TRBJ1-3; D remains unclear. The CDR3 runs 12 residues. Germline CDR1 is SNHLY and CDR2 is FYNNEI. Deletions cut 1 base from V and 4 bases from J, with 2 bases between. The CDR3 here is CASSEGGNTIYF. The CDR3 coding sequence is TGTGCCAGCAGTGAAGGGGGAAACACCATATATTTT. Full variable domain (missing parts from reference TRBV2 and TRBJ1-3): EPEVTQTPSHQVTQMGQEVILRCVPISNHLYFYWYRQILGQKVEFLVSFYNNEISEKSEIFDDQFSVERPDGSNFTLKIRSTKLEDSAMYFCASSEGGNTIYFGEGSWLTVV.

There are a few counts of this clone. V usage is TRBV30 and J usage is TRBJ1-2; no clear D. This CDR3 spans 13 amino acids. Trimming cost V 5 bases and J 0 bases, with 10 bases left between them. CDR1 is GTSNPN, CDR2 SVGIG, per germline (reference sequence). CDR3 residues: CAWDLQSNYGYTF. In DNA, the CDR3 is TGTGCCTGGGATCTACAGTCTAACTATGGCTACACCTTC.

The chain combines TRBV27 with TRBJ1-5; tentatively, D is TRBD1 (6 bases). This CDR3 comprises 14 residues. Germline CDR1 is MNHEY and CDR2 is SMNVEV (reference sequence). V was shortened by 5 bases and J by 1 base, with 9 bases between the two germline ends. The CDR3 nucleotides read TGTGCCAGCAGTACAGGGTGGAGCAATCAGCCCCAGCATTTT. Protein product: CASSTGWSNQPQHF.

The CDR3 protein is CASSGGTGANYGYTF. Written as DNA, the CDR3 is TGTGCCAGCTCGGGGGGGACAGGAGCTAACTATGGCTACACCTTC. The chain joins TRBV18 to TRBJ1-2; the match to TRBD1 covers 8 bases. Trimming cost V 6 bases and J 0 bases; bases outside gene matches: 6. This CDR3 spans 15 amino acids. Germline CDR1 is KGHSH and CDR2 is LQKENI.

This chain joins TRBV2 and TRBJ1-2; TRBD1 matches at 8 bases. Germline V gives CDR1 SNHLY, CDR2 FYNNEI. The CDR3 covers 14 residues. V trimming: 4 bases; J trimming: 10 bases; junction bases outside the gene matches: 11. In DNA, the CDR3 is TGTGCCAGCAGTGGGACAGGGAGGTCGCGTGACTACACCTTC. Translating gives CASSGTGRSRDYTF.

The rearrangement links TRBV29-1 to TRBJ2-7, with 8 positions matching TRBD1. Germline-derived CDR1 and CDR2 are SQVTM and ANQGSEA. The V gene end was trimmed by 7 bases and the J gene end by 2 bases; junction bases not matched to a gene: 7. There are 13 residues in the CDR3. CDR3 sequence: CSAGGQGAYEQYF. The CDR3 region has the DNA TGCAGCGCCGGAGGACAGGGAGCCTACGAGCAGTACTTC.

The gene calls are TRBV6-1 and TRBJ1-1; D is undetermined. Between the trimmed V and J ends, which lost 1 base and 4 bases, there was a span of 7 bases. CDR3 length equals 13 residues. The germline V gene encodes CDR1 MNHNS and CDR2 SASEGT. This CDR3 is CASSEVVSTEAFF. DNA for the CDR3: TGTGCCAGCAGTGAAGTTGTAAGCACTGAAGCTTTCTTT.

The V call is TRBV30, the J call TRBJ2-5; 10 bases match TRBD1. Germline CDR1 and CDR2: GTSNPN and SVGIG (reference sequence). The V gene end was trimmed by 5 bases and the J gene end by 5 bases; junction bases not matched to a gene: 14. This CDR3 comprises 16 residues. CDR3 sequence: CAWGPGTGAYWETQYF. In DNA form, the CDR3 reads TGTGCCTGGGGACCCGGGACAGGGGCCTACTGGGAGACCCAGTACTTC.

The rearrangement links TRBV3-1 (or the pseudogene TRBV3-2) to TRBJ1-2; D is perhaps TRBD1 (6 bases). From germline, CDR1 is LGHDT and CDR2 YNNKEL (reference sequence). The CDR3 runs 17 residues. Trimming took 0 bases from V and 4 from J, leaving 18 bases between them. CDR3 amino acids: CASSQEFGREGGYGYTF. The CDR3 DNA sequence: TGTGCCAGCAGCCAAGAATTTGGGCGGGAAGGGGGCTATGGCTACACCTTC.

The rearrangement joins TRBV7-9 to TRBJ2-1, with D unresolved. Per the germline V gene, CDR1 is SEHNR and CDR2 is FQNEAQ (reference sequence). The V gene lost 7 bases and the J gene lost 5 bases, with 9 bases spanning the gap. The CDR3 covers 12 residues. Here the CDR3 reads CASTLSNNEQFF. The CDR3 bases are TGTGCCAGCACACTGAGTAACAATGAGCAGTTCTTC. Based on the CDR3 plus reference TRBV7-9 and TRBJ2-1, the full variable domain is DTGVSQNPRHKITKRGQNVTFRCDPISEHNRLYWYRQTLGQGPEFLTYFQNEAQLEKSRLLSDRFSAERPKGSFSTLEIQRTEQGDSAMYLCASTLSNNEQFFGPGTRLTVL.

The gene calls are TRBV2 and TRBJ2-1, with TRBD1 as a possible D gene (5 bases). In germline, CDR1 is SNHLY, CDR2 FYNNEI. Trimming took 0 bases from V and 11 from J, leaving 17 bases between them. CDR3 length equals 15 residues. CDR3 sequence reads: CASSEARRGETKQFF. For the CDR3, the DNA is TGTGCCAGCAGTGAAGCGCGAAGGGGTGAAACAAAGCAGTTCTTC.

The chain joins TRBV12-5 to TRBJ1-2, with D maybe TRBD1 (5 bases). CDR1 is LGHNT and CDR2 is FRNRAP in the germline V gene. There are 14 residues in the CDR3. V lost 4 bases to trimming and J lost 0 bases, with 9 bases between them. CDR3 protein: CASGYTGANYGYTF. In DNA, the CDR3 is TGTGCTAGTGGTTACACAGGAGCTAACTATGGCTACACCTTC.

The CDR3 is CASSEWGRDRDGGYTF. Here the CDR3 DNA reads TGTGCCAGCAGTGAATGGGGCCGGGACAGGGACGGTGGCTACACCTTC. V gene TRBV25-1 combines with J gene TRBJ1-2; 9 bases fit TRBD1. This CDR3 region has 16 residues. Germline values: CDR1 MGHDK, CDR2 SYGVNS. The ends lost 1 base at V and 7 bases at J; junction bases unmatched: 10.

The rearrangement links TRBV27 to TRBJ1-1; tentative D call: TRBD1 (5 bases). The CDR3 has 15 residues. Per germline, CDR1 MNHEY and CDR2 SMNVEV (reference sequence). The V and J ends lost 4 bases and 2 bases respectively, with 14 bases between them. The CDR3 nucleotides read TGTGCCAGCAGTTATGGAGGGGCCGCAAACACTGAAGCTTTCTTT. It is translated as CASSYGGAANTEAFF.

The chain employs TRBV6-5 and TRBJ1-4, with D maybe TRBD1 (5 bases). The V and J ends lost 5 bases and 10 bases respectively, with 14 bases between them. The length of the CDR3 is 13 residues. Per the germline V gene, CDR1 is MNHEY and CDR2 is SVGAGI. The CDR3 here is CASSQMGLGKLFF. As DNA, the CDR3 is TGTGCCAGCAGTCAGATGGGGCTCGGAAAACTGTTTTTT.

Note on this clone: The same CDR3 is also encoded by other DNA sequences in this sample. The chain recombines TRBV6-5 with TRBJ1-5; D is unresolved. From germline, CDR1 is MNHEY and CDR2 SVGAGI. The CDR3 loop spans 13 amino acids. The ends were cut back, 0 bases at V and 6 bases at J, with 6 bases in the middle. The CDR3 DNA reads TGTGCCAGCAGTTACTCGAACAGTCAGCCCCAGCATTTT. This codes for CASSYSNSQPQHF.

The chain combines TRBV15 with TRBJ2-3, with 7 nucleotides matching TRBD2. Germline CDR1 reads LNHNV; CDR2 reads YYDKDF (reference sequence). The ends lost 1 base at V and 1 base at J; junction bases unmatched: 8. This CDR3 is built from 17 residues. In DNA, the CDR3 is TGTGCCACCAGCAGAGGCGGGACGGCGGGGGGCACAGATACGCAGTATTTT. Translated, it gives CATSRGGTAGGTDTQYF.

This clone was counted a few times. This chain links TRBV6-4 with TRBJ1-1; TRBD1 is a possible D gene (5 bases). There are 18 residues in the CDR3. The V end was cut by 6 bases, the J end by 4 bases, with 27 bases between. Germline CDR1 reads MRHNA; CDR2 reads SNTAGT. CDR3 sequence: CASRKPLVIRRAGTEAFF. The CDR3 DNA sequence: TGTGCCAGCAGAAAGCCCCTCGTGATTCGCAGGGCGGGCACTGAAGCTTTCTTT.

The CDR3 DNA is TGTGCCAGCAGCTCGTCCGGCCAGGGCGGCTACACCTTC. Translation gives CASSSSGQGGYTF. The chain has TRBV5-4 and TRBJ1-2; a possible D gene is TRBD1 (5 bases). V shed 3 bases and J shed 8 bases, with 14 bases lying between them. Germline V gene data show CDR1 as SGHNT and CDR2 as YYREEE (reference sequence). This CDR3 comprises 13 residues. Filled out from reference TRBV5-4 and TRBJ1-2, the complete variable domain reads ETGVTQSPTHLIKTRGQQVTLRCSSQSGHNTVSWYQQALGQGPQFIFQYYREEENGRGNFPPRFSGLQFPNYSSELNVNALELDDSALYLCASSSSGQGGYTFGSGTRLTVV.

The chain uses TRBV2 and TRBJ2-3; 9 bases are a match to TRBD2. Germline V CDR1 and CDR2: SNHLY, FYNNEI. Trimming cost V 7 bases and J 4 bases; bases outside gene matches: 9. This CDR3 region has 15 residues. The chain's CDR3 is CASTPMAGGSDTQYF. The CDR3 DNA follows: TGTGCCAGCACTCCCATGGCGGGGGGGTCAGATACGCAGTATTTT.

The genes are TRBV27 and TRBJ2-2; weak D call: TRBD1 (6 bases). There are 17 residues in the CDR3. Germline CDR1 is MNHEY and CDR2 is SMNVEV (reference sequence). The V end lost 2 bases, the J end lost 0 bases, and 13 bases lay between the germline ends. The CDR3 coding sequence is TGTGCCAGCAGTTTACGTCGGACAGTTTCGAACACCGGGGAGCTGTTTTTT. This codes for CASSLRRTVSNTGELFF.

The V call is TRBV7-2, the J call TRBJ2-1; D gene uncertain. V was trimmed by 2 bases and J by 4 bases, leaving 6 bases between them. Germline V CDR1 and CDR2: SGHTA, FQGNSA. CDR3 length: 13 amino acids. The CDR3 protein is CASSLNEYNEQFF. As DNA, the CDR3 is TGTGCCAGCAGCTTAAATGAGTACAATGAGCAGTTCTTC.

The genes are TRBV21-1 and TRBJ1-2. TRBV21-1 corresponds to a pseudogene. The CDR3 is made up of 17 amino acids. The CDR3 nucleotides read TGTGCCAGCAGCAAAGCCCTTGCTATTGGGAGGGATGATGGCTACACCTTC. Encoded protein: CASSKALAIGRDDGYTF.